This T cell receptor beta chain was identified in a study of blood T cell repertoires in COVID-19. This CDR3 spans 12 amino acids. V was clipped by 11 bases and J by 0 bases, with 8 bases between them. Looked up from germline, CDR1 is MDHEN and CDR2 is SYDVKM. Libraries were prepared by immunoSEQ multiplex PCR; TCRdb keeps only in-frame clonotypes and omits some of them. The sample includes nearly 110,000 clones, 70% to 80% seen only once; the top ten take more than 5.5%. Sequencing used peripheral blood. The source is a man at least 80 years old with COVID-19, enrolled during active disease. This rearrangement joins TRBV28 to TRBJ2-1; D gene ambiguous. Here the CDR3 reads CAAAPSYNEQFF. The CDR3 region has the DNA TGTGCCGCGGCTCCCTCCTACAATGAGCAGTTCTTC. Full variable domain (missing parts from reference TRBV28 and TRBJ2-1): DVKVTQSSRYLVKRTGEKVFLECVQDMDHENMFWYRQDPGLGLRLIYFSYDVKMKEKGDIPEGYSVSREKKERFSLILESASTNQTSMYLCAAAPSYNEQFFGPGTRLTVL.